This TCR beta chain stems from a study of shared clonotypes between healthy human individuals (dated by TCRdb to about 2020). Study-level background: The cohort comprised a couple of women and a few men aged 18 to 49 years. Blood TCR repertoires of five healthy adults were deeply sequenced to estimate repertoire size and the extent of clonotype sharing between individuals. For each donor, three plates each were used for CD4 naive and CD4 memory, two plates were used for CD8 naive, and one plate was used for CD8 memory. Libraries were prepared and TCR repertoires were sequenced by different laboratories using diverse techniques, in order to increase sequencing depth and limit assay-specific biases. Per donor, leukapheresis produced somewhere between about 0.85 and 8.9 billion PBMCs. Broad study findings and their caveats: The genetic and exposure-history diversity represented was limited by the small number of donors. Roughly 5% of naive CD4, roughly 3.5% of naive CD8, approximately 2.2% of memory CD4, and roughly 0.4% of memory CD8 clonotypes were shared across four donors. Sampling was limited to blood, and TCR repertoires in tissue likely differ from TCR repertoires in blood. Higher generation probabilities were observed for clonotypes shared by all four sorted-subset donors than for non-shared clonotypes. Incomplete sequencing was indicated by rarefaction of sorted-subset datasets, despite the large sequencing depth. Pairwise subsampling indicated that sequencing depth was expected to affect the degree of clonotype sharing among donors. Naive subsets generally had larger estimated clonotype richness than memory subsets.

With regard to this clone: Its antigen remains undetermined. There are no base qualities to consult, and no much larger clone falls within one base. Other DNA sequences within the sample encode an identical CDR3.

The donors were healthy, HIV-negative adults who had no recently reported acute infections or vaccinations. Every donor was a Caucasian adult residing in Nashville, Tennessee, USA. Magnetic negative selection was used to enrich CD4+ T cells, after which naive cells were positively selected on CD45RA and the negative fraction became the memory subset. After blood collection by leukapheresis, PBMCs were isolated using Ficoll-Histopaque density gradient centrifugation and then cryopreserved in the vapor phase of liquid nitrogen. Analytical flow cytometry was used to check the purity and quantity of every magnetically sorted T cell population. Genomic DNA was isolated from every sorted fraction and measured by UV absorbance on a Nanodrop 2000c. Using the deep immunoSEQ assay, TCR CDR3 regions were amplified from genomic DNA by multiplex PCR. Extracted genomic DNA from each cell subset was spread evenly across all wells of several immunoSEQ 96-well plates, with each plate serving as a replicate. For sorted subsets, 200 to 250 ng of genomic DNA, equivalent to 25,000 to 35,000 T cell genomes, went into each replicate PCR. The purified libraries were quantified using a Qubit 3.0 fluorometer, sized with a Bioanalyzer 2100, and then quantified again using the KAPA Library Quantification kit. Every immunoSEQ 96-well plate was sequenced on a separate single-read 150-cycle Illumina NextSeq 550 flow cell. The paper's processing steps were these. Because the immunoSEQ output held only junctional sequences and lacked quality scores, the filtering could not match the filtering applied to full-length reads. To assign V/J genes and CDR3, sequences were annotated against IMGT germline references using PyIR, a Python wrapper for IgBLAST v1.9. Reads with weak V/J assignments (E-value above 1e-6), missing CDR3, stop codons, out-of-frame junctions, or ambiguous translated residues were removed. A V3J clonotype was defined by an identical inferred V gene, J gene, and CDR3 amino acid sequence. To compute the percentage overlap between repertoires, the number of shared unique clonotypes was divided by the size of the smaller repertoire. Richness of each repertoire was evaluated using RTK rarefaction, the Chao1 estimator, and Recon v2.1 estimates of unobserved clonotypes. OLGA was used to compute generation probabilities for all TCRbeta clonotypes that the gDNA method yielded from a handful of donors. What TCRdb holds here is the immuneACCESS table cut down to in-frame rearrangements. Part of the clones is not present; checked against another copy, under half of the missing clones reflect an unresolved V gene, and the others are unexplained. The V and J calls and clone size come from that table; D and trimming were worked out from the DNA. This sample holds some 2,500,000 clones; approximately 93% were observed only once. The ten largest clonotypes hold roughly 0.39% of the sample.

CDR1 is given as SGHRS and CDR2 as YFSETQ, both from the germline V gene. Ends trimmed: V by 4 bases, J by 3 bases; bases unmatched to a gene: 5. CDR3 length: 14 amino acids, cysteine to phenylalanine. Only the CDR3 portion is preserved as DNA: 42 bases, with reading frame beginning at the first base. This TCR was recovered from a young man in good health. Some clones in this sample may be carry-over from other donors' samples. The source material was naive CD4+ T cells from PBMCs. The cell subset or site label, as the study defines it: CD45RA+ positively selected. The V gene is TRBV5-1 and the J gene is TRBJ2-7; TRBD1 agrees with 9 junctional bases. The CDR3 protein is CASSPGGQGYEQYF. The bases read TGCGCCAGCAGCCCGGGGGGACAGGGCTACGAGCAGTACTTC.